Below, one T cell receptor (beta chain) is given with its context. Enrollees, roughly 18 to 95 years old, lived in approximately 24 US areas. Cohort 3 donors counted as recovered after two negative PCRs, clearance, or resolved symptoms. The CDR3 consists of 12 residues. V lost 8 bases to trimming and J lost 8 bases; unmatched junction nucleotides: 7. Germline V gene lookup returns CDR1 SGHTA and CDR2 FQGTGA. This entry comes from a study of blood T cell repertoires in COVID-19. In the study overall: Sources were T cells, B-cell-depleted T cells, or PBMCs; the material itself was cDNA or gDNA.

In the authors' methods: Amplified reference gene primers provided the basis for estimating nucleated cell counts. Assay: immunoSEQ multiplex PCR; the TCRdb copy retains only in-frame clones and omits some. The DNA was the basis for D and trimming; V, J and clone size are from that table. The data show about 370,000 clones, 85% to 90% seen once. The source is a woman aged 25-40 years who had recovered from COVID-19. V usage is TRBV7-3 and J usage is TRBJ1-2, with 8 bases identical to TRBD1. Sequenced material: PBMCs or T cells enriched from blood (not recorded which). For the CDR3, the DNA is TGTGCCAGCTCGACAGGGGTAGGCGGCTACACCTTC. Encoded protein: CASSTGVGGYTF. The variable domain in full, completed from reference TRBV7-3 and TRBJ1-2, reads GAGVSQTPSNKVTEKGKYVELRCDPISGHTALYWYRQSLGQGPEFLIYFQGTGAADDSGLPNDRFFAVRPEGSVSTLKIQRTERGDSAVYLCASSTGVGGYTFGSGTRLTVV.